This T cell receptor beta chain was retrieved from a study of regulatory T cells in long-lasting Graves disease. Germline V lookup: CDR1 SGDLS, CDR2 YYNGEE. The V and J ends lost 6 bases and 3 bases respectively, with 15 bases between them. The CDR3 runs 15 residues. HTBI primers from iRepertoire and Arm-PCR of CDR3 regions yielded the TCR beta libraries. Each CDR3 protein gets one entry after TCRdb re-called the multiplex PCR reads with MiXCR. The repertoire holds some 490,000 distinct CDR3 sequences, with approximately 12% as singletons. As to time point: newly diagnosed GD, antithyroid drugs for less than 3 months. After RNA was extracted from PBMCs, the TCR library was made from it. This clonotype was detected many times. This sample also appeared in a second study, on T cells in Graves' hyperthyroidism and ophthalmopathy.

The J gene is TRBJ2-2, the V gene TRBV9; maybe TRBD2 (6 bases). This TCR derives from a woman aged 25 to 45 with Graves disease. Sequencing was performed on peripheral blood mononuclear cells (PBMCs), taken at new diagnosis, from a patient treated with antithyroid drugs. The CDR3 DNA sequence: TGTGCCAGCAACCGGGGGACGGGAGACACCGGGGAGCTGTTTTTT. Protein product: CASNRGTGDTGELFF.